This T cell receptor beta chain was identified in a study of T cells in Graves' hyperthyroidism and ophthalmopathy. TCR beta CDR3 region amplification was performed from RNA transcripts. During a first-round RT-PCR of the TCR CDR3, the HTBI primer set was used. A single record per CDR3 protein comes from TCRdb applying MiXCR to the multiplex PCR reads. In the table there are 250,000 to 300,000 distinct CDR3 sequences, 14% to 15% of which are singletons. Uncontrolled infection, other autoimmune disease, pregnancy or lactation led to exclusion. This clonotype was detected many times. The sequencing sample was made of blood. This receptor was obtained from a woman between 40 and 50 years old with Graves' hyperthyroidism that later progressed to Graves' ophthalmopathy.

The CDR3 here is CASSQEGSTIYF. The DNA of the CDR3 is TGCGCCAGCAGCCAAGAAGGGTCCACCATATATTTT. The V and J genes are TRBV4-1 and TRBJ1-3, with D uncertain. The CDR3 contains 12 residues. From germline, CDR1 is MGHRA and CDR2 YSYEKL. Between the trimmed V and J ends, which lost 0 bases and 9 bases, there was a span of 6 bases.